Sequencing of this TCR beta chain was carried out in a study of regulatory dendritic cells for organ transplantation. Using immunoSEQ multiplex PCR, the repertoire was profiled, and TCRdb retains in-frame clones only, with some absent. The sample has some 11,000 clones, 79% seen once; the top ten hold approximately 0.98%. The V gene lost 0 bases and the J gene lost 4 bases, with 7 bases spanning the gap. CDR1 is MNHEY and CDR2 is SVGAGI in the germline V gene. The CDR3 covers 13 residues. About this clone: The target antigen is unknown.

CFSE-labeled sorted T cells met regulatory or mature dendritic cells for approximately 5 days. The sample comprised naive CD8+ T cells from blood cultured with regulatory dendritic cells. Subset noted: CD45RA+ naive T cells. V and J are TRBV6-5 and TRBJ2-7; D is ambiguous. The TCR was taken from a human donor in good health. As DNA, the CDR3 is TGTGCCAGCAGTTACTCCCGAGGATACGAGCAGTACTTC. Translation gives CASSYSRGYEQYF.